This T cell receptor (beta chain) was captured in a study of cytomegalovirus exposure and HLA in healthy donors. Study-level background: Among the 400 or so donors who were genotyped, approximately 76% fell in the genetic ancestry cluster that is associated with self-reported Caucasian donors. Points from the study as a whole: Later, an analysis showed that TCR beta chains associated with HLA were more clonally expanded than others that were equally common. Follow-up analysis seemed to connect common viral pathogens with several of the most significant clusters identified.

Per germline, CDR1 SGHTA and CDR2 FQGTGA. The ends were cut back, 1 base at V and 7 bases at J, with 23 bases in the middle. This CDR3 comprises 18 residues. PCR primers comprised 60 Vbeta and 13 Jbeta primers. Clones were sequenced by immunoSEQ multiplex PCR, and TCRdb holds only the in-frame ones, with some missing. The table lists about 170,000 clones, roughly 84% of them singletons, with 1.5% in the top ten. Notes on this clone: The antigen is undetermined.

The chain is built from TRBV7-3 and TRBJ2-1; possibly TRBD2 for D (6 bases). Sequenced: PBMCs. This sequence was found in a male donor in good health and CMV-seronegative. The CDR3 region has the DNA TGTGCCAGCAGCTTAATTCCTCTGGGGCTAGCGAAGGATAATGAGCAGTTCTTC. This codes for CASSLIPLGLAKDNEQFF.